Listed here are 30 T cell receptor beta chains from one sample, sequenced in a study of cytomegalovirus exposure and HLA in healthy donors. Amplification used 60 Vbeta primers and 13 Jbeta primers. Clones were sequenced by immunoSEQ multiplex PCR, and TCRdb holds only the in-frame ones, with some missing. The sample gives roughly 120,000 clones, 60% to 75% of which show up once; about 4% is in the top ten. Sequencing used PBMCs. The source of these receptors is a woman aged 50 to 65 in good health and CMV-seropositive.

The sample holds a few counts of this clone. The chain has TRBV29-1 and TRBJ1-1; D ambiguous. CDR1 and CDR2 from the germline V gene are SQVTM and ANQGSEA. With 7 bases removed from V and 5 bases from J, the gap between germline ends came to 11 bases. The CDR3 consists of 11 residues. The CDR3 DNA reads as TGCAGCGCCTATCGAGGGACTGAAGCTTTCTTT. Translated, it gives CSAYRGTEAFF.

V is TRBV13 and J is TRBJ2-3; 7 nucleotides match TRBD1. Trimming took 6 bases from V and 5 from J; bases not matched to a gene: 2. This CDR3 comprises 12 residues. Germline V lookup: CDR1 PRHDT, CDR2 FYEKMQ (reference sequence). The CDR3 DNA sequence: TGTGCCAGCAGGAGGGGGCGAGATACGCAGTATTTT. It codes for CASRRGRDTQYF.

This clone was found once. V gene TRBV7-7 combines with J gene TRBJ2-3, with TRBD2 matching 9 bases. Germline values: CDR1 SSHAT, CDR2 FNYEAQ (reference sequence). Trimming cost V 2 bases and J 3 bases; bases outside gene matches: 3. This CDR3 region has 15 residues. CDR3 residues: CASSLSSGGTDTQYF. In DNA form, the CDR3 reads TGTGCCAGCAGCTTAAGTAGCGGGGGTACAGATACGCAGTATTTT.

The CDR3 sequence: CASSPRDRNNSPLHF. As DNA, the CDR3 is TGTGCCAGCAGCCCCCGAGACAGAAATAATTCACCCCTCCACTTT. V gene TRBV7-2 combines with J gene TRBJ1-6; maybe TRBD1 (5 bases). The V and J ends lost 5 bases and 5 bases respectively, with 13 bases between them. Per germline, CDR1 SGHTA and CDR2 FQGNSA. CDR3 size: 15 residues.

The chain joins TRBV16 to TRBJ1-6; 8 nucleotides agree with TRBD1. CDR1 KGHSY and CDR2 FQNENV come from the germline V gene. This CDR3 is 17 amino acids long. With V trimmed by 1 base and J by 6 bases, 8 bases remained unmatched. The CDR3 spells CASSQYSQGARNSPLHF. The CDR3 DNA follows: TGTGCCAGCAGCCAATATAGCCAGGGGGCACGTAATTCACCCCTCCACTTT.

The genes are TRBV5-4 and TRBJ2-1; D is possibly TRBD2 (5 bases). The CDR3 runs to 16 residues. Germline lookup yields CDR1 SGHNT and CDR2 YYREEE (reference sequence). V was trimmed by 0 bases and J by 0 bases, leaving 10 bases between them. In DNA form, the CDR3 reads TGTGCCAGCAGCTTGGCCGGGGTAGCCTCCTACAATGAGCAGTTCTTC. The encoded protein is CASSLAGVASYNEQFF.

This clone was found many times. This chain links TRBV7-9 with TRBJ1-5; D remains ambiguous. CDR1 and CDR2 from the germline V gene are SEHNR and FQNEAQ (reference sequence). The CDR3 runs 14 residues. The germline V and J ends were trimmed by 2 bases and 1 base, with 6 bases remaining between them. CDR3 coding DNA: TGTGCCAGCAGCTTAAACCGGAGCAATCAGCCCCAGCATTTT. Its protein is CASSLNRSNQPQHF. Based on the CDR3 plus reference TRBV7-9 and TRBJ1-5, the full variable domain is DTGVSQNPRHKITKRGQNVTFRCDPISEHNRLYWYRQTLGQGPEFLTYFQNEAQLEKSRLLSDRFSAERPKGSFSTLEIQRTEQGDSAMYLCASSLNRSNQPQHFGDGTRLSIL.

The chain recombines TRBV6-5 with TRBJ1-1; D gene uncertain. The CDR3 is made up of 13 amino acids. The germline gives CDR1 MNHEY, CDR2 SVGAGI. With 2 bases removed from V and 1 base from J, the gap between germline ends came to 5 bases. The CDR3 reads CASSYTRNTEAFF. The CDR3 DNA reads as TGTGCCAGCAGTTACACCAGGAACACTGAAGCTTTCTTT.

This chain connects TRBV5-4 to TRBJ2-1; TRBD1 matches at 10 bases. The CDR3 is 16 amino acids. The germline gives CDR1 SGHNT, CDR2 YYREEE (reference sequence). V was pared by 4 bases and J by 2 bases, with 6 bases of the junction left unmatched. The CDR3 coding sequence is TGTGCCAGCAGCACTCGGACAGGGGGGCCCTACAATGAGCAGTTCTTC. Translating it yields CASSTRTGGPYNEQFF.

The CDR3 DNA reads TGTGCCAGCAGCTTAGGGGCAGGGTCCCATGGCTACACCTTC. Residues: CASSLGAGSHGYTF. This chain uses TRBV7-8 with TRBJ1-2, with D possibly matching TRBD1 (5 bases). The CDR3 contains 14 residues. The V end lost 1 base, the J end lost 6 bases, and 12 bases lay between the germline ends. From germline, CDR1 is SGHVS and CDR2 FQNEAQ.

The V gene is TRBV28, the J gene TRBJ2-5; D is perhaps TRBD2 (5 bases). The CDR3 runs to 12 residues. V was pared by 2 bases and J by 4 bases, with 5 bases between. The germline V gene encodes CDR1 MDHEN and CDR2 SYDVKM. Written as DNA, the CDR3 is TGTGCCAGCAGTTTAGCGGGAGAGACCCAGTACTTC. As protein: CASSLAGETQYF.

This clone occurred a few times. The rearrangement links TRBV10-2 to TRBJ1-1; D ambiguous. CDR3 length: 13 amino acids. With 3 bases removed from V and 3 bases from J, the gap between germline ends came to 8 bases. Germline V gene lookup returns CDR1 WSHSY and CDR2 SAAADI. CDR3 residues: CASSELLYTEAFF. In DNA, the CDR3 is TGCGCCAGCAGTGAACTACTATACACTGAAGCTTTCTTT.

The chain uses TRBV11-2 and TRBJ1-6; D call uncertain. The V and J ends lost 3 bases and 8 bases respectively, with 14 bases between them. The length of the CDR3 is 15 residues. Germline CDR1 and CDR2: SGHAT and FQNNGV. CDR3 nucleotides: TGTGCCAGCAGCTTCGGACTCCTCCAGTATTCACCCCTCCACTTT. Translation: CASSFGLLQYSPLHF.

The gene calls are TRBV29-1 and TRBJ2-3; D may be TRBD1 (7 bases). V lost 4 bases and J 6 bases, leaving 17 bases between the germline ends. The CDR3 has 14 amino acids. Per germline, CDR1 SQVTM and CDR2 ANQGSEA. The CDR3: CSVAPQGGMDTQYF. CDR3 sequence (DNA): TGCAGCGTTGCCCCCCAGGGGGGTATGGATACGCAGTATTTT.

With respect to this clone: Other nucleotide sequences from this sample produce the same CDR3. V usage is TRBV28 and J usage is TRBJ1-2; 8 bases fit TRBD1. The CDR3 length is 12 residues. J gave up 2 bases and V 9 bases, and 2 bases lay outside the gene matches. CDR1 is MDHEN and CDR2 is SYDVKM in the germline V gene. CDR3 protein: CASRQGNYGYTF. CDR3 bases: TGTGCCAGTAGACAGGGGAACTATGGCTACACCTTC.

This clone has more than one count but fewer than ten. J is TRBJ1-1 and V is TRBV5-4, with 7 bases lining up with TRBD1. Germline-derived CDR1 and CDR2 are SGHNT and YYREEE (reference sequence). J was trimmed by 10 bases and V by 1 base; bases with no gene match: 4. The CDR3 sequence is 12 residues long. The CDR3 protein is CASSLNRGGAFF. CDR3 DNA: TGTGCCAGCAGCTTGAACAGGGGAGGAGCTTTCTTT.

The chain joins TRBV5-1 to TRBJ2-6, with D tentatively TRBD1 (5 bases). This CDR3 region has 14 residues. Trimming took off 5 bases at V and 0 bases at J, with 6 bases between the two ends. Germline V gene data show CDR1 as SGHRS and CDR2 as YFSETQ. DNA of the CDR3: TGCGCCAGCAGGGACAACTCTGGGGCCAACGTCCTGACTTTC. Amino acids: CASRDNSGANVLTF.

The genes are TRBV6-5 and TRBJ2-7; D possibly corresponds to TRBD1 (6 bases). V was clipped by 2 bases and J by 0 bases, with 11 bases between them. Germline V gene lookup returns CDR1 MNHEY and CDR2 SVGAGI. The CDR3 consists of 15 residues. DNA of the CDR3: TGTGCCAGCAGTTACGGACAGCCTTCCTCCTACGAGCAGTACTTC. Its protein product is CASSYGQPSSYEQYF.

V usage is TRBV27 and J usage is TRBJ1-1, with D possibly being TRBD1 (6 bases). The CDR3 covers 16 residues. Deletions cut 7 bases from V and 4 bases from J, with 22 bases between. CDR1 and CDR2 (germline): MNHEY, SMNVEV (reference sequence). CDR3 DNA sequence: TGTGCCAGCACTAGGGGGGGGGCGTCAGTTGGCACTGAAGCTTTCTTT. It specifies CASTRGGASVGTEAFF.

The rearrangement joins TRBV21-1 to TRBJ2-7; no check of the table's D call, TRBD1, against the DNA was made. TRBV21-1 is assigned pseudogene status. This CDR3 has 15 residues. CDR3 bases: TGTGCCAGCCGTAGGGTAGGACAGGGGCCCTACGAGCAGTACTTC. Residues: CASRRVGQGPYEQYF.

The genes are TRBV10-2 and TRBJ1-5, with 9 bases aligning to TRBD1. V lost 11 bases and J lost 7; bases outside the gene matches: 12. The CDR3 has 14 residues. Germline V gene sequence: CDR1 WSHSY, CDR2 SAAADI. The CDR3 DNA is TGCGCCTCAGCCCTAGGACAGGGGTCCCAGCCCCAGCATTTT. Its protein is CASALGQGSQPQHF.

The chain links TRBV2 to TRBJ2-1, with 16 bases identical to TRBD2. Germline V gene sequence: CDR1 SNHLY, CDR2 FYNNEI. V trimming: 7 bases; J trimming: 10 bases; junction bases outside the gene matches: 7. The CDR3 is 15 amino acids. CDR3 in DNA: TGTGCCAGCAAGGGACTAGCGGGGGGGGTGGGAGAGCAGTTCTTC. It yields the protein CASKGLAGGVGEQFF.

The V gene is TRBV4-2, the J gene TRBJ1-5, with 7 positions matching TRBD1. This CDR3 comprises 13 residues. Germline V lookup: CDR1 LGHNA, CDR2 YNFKEQ. With 1 base clipped from V and 7 bases from J, the junction kept 1 base outside the gene matches. The DNA for the CDR3 is TGTGCCAGCAGCCAAGTAGGGGGCCAGCCCCAGCATTTT. Its translation is CASSQVGGQPQHF.

The gene calls are TRBV20-1 and TRBJ2-7; D not certain. V lost 3 bases and J lost 6, with 9 bases in between. Germline V gene data show CDR1 as DFQATT and CDR2 as SNEGSKA (reference sequence). There are 11 residues in the CDR3. The CDR3 protein is CSARRFGEQYF. The CDR3 nucleotides are TGCAGTGCTAGGCGGTTCGGCGAGCAGTACTTC.

In its sample, this clone was seen a few times. The J gene is TRBJ2-2, the V gene TRBV11-2; 8 bases are a match to TRBD2. Germline trimming cut 6 bases from V and 5 bases from J; bases unmatched to any gene: 8. This CDR3 contains 15 residues. CDR1 SGHAT and CDR2 FQNNGV come from the germline V gene. Here the CDR3 reads CASRGQRGYTGELFF. As DNA, the CDR3 is TGTGCCAGCAGGGGTCAGCGGGGGTATACCGGGGAGCTGTTTTTT. The full variable domain, with the rest looked up from reference TRBV11-2 and TRBJ2-2, is EAGVAQSPRYKIIEKRQSVAFWCNPISGHATLYWYQQILGQGPKLLIQFQNNGVVDDSQLPKDRFSAERLKGVDSTLKIQPAKLEDSAVYLCASRGQRGYTGELFFGEGSRLTVL.

This clone has more than one count but fewer than ten. The J gene is TRBJ1-1, the V gene TRBV11-2, with D hard to call. The germline V and J ends were trimmed by 5 bases and 3 bases, with 13 bases remaining between them. Germline V gives CDR1 SGHAT, CDR2 FQNNGV. The CDR3 loop spans 14 amino acids. CDR3 region: CASSLGRTDTEAFF. The CDR3 region has the DNA TGTGCCAGCAGCCTTGGTCGAACGGACACTGAAGCTTTCTTT.

The chain links TRBV6-5 to TRBJ2-5; D is unclear. V dropped 0 bases and J dropped 5 bases, with 7 bases sitting between them. Germline CDR1 and CDR2: MNHEY and SVGAGI. The CDR3 is 13 amino acids. CDR3: CASSYSRMETQYF. Here the CDR3 DNA reads TGTGCCAGCAGTTACTCGAGAATGGAGACCCAGTACTTC.

This chain connects TRBV5-4 to TRBJ1-1; D is undetermined. CDR1 SGHNT and CDR2 YYREEE come from the germline V gene (reference sequence). Between the trimmed V and J ends, which lost 1 base and 2 bases, there was a span of 12 bases. This CDR3 is 15 amino acids long. CDR3 amino acids: CASSLRGKLNTEAFF. In DNA, the CDR3 is TGTGCCAGCAGCTTGAGAGGCAAGCTAAACACTGAAGCTTTCTTT.

The chain joins TRBV27 to TRBJ1-5; 10 nucleotides match TRBD1. The CDR3 runs 15 residues. Losses at the gene ends were 7 bases for V and 4 bases for J; bases not matched to a gene: 7. From germline, CDR1 is MNHEY and CDR2 SMNVEV (reference sequence). The CDR3 DNA reads TGTGCCAGCAATTCCGGGACAGGGGTTAATCAGCCCCAGCATTTT. It specifies CASNSGTGVNQPQHF.

The rearrangement uses TRBV7-9 and TRBJ1-4; TRBD1 might be the D (5 bases). The CDR3 length is 15 residues. Germline V gives CDR1 SEHNR, CDR2 FQNEAQ (reference sequence). Trimming shortened V by 5 bases and J by 5 bases, and 15 bases separated the two germline ends. The CDR3 loop reads CASSPGDSVNEKLFF. CDR3 sequence (DNA): TGTGCCAGCAGCCCAGGCGACAGCGTAAATGAAAAACTGTTTTTT.